Below are 22 T cell receptor beta chains sequenced from a single sample in a study of T cells in Graves' hyperthyroidism and ophthalmopathy. From RNA transcripts, TCR beta CDR3 regions were amplified. First-round RT-PCR targeting the TCR CDR3 was performed with the HTBI primer set. TCRdb passed the multiplex PCR reads through MiXCR, listing each CDR3 protein once. The sample carries around 600,000 distinct CDR3 sequences, 45% recorded once. Sequencing was performed on peripheral blood or thyroid tissue (not recorded which). These receptors were taken from an adult man with Graves' disease, either hyperthyroidism or ophthalmopathy (not recorded which).

This clonotype was detected only a few times. This chain uses TRBV12-3 or TRBV12-4 with TRBJ1-5, with 7 bases aligning to TRBD1. CDR3 length: 13 residues. J gave up 3 bases and V 7 bases, and 3 bases lay outside the gene matches. The CDR3 nucleotides read TGTGCCAGCACGGGACAGCACAATCAGCCCCAGCATTTT. Its protein product is CASTGQHNQPQHF.

This clonotype came up many times. V and J are TRBV24-1 and TRBJ2-5, with D unresolved. There are 16 residues in the CDR3. The ends were cut back, 0 bases at V and 3 bases at J, with 13 bases in the middle. Germline V gene lookup returns CDR1 KGHDR and CDR2 SFDVKD. CDR3 in amino acids: CATSDLRRGSKETQYF. CDR3 nucleotides: TGTGCCACCAGTGATTTGAGGCGCGGCAGTAAAGAGACCCAGTACTTC.

The V gene is TRBV9, the J gene TRBJ2-2; D possibly corresponds to TRBD2 (5 bases). Trimming left V 2 bases short and J 1 base short, with 9 bases between. The CDR3 is made up of 15 amino acids. Germline values: CDR1 SGDLS, CDR2 YYNGEE. The CDR3 here is CASSVSGKNTGELFF. The CDR3 nucleotides are TGTGCCAGCAGCGTTTCGGGGAAGAACACCGGGGAGCTGTTTTTT.

Details on this clonotype: This may be a read error, as it is one base from a much larger clone. CDR3 residues: CASEAGLSYEQYF. The CDR3 region has the DNA TGTGCCAGCGAGGCAGGGCTCTCCTACGAGCAGTACTTC. The chain couples TRBV7-9 to TRBJ2-7; weak D call: TRBD1 (5 bases). Germline V gives CDR1 SEHNR, CDR2 FQNEAQ (reference sequence). The CDR3 is 13 amino acids. Trimming cost V 8 bases and J 0 bases, with 11 bases left between them. The whole variable domain, filled in from reference TRBV7-9 and TRBJ2-7, reads DTGVSQNPRHKITKRGQNVTFRCDPISEHNRLYWYRQTLGQGPEFLTYFQNEAQLEKSRLLSDRFSAERPKGSFSTLEIQRTEQGDSAMYLCASEAGLSYEQYFGPGTRLTVT.

This clonotype appeared a few times. The J gene is TRBJ1-2, the V gene TRBV7-8; 7 nucleotides match TRBD1. V lost 3 bases to trimming and J lost 0 bases; unmatched junction nucleotides: 4. Germline CDR1 is SGHVS and CDR2 is FQNEAQ. CDR3 size: 15 residues. The CDR3, as DNA: TGTGCCAGCAGCTTGGCGGGACAGCCTAACTATGGCTACACCTTC. Translation gives CASSLAGQPNYGYTF.

This chain's CDR3 is CSVQLAGSGEKLFF. DNA of the CDR3: TGCAGCGTTCAACTAGCGGGGTCAGGAGAAAAACTGTTTTTT. The rearrangement joins TRBV29-1 to TRBJ1-4; no definite D call. CDR1 SQVTM and CDR2 ANQGSEA come from the germline V gene. The CDR3 loop spans 14 amino acids. V was pared by 5 bases and J by 8 bases, with 18 bases between.

The chain carries TRBV7-8 and TRBJ1-3; D not resolved. Germline values: CDR1 SGHVS, CDR2 FQNEAQ. The CDR3 length is 14 residues. V shed 3 bases and J shed 2 bases, with 8 bases lying between them. In DNA form, the CDR3 reads TGTGCCAGCAGCTTTCTAGGAACTGGAAACACCATATATTTT. As protein: CASSFLGTGNTIYF.

The chain joins TRBV7-9 to TRBJ2-2; TRBD2 might be the D (6 bases). Germline CDR1 is SEHNR and CDR2 is FQNEAQ (reference sequence). V was pared by 6 bases and J by 7 bases, with 12 bases between. This CDR3 spans 13 amino acids. The CDR3 loop reads CASRRGGRGELFF. The DNA for the CDR3 is TGTGCCAGCAGGCGGGGTGGGCGCGGGGAGCTGTTTTTT.

This clonotype was detected only once. V gene TRBV7-9 combines with J gene TRBJ1-5, with 7 bases matching TRBD1. CDR3 length: 18 residues. The junction had 13 bases not matched to a gene; V was cut back by 5 bases and J by 0 bases. Germline V gene lookup returns CDR1 SEHNR and CDR2 FQNEAQ (reference sequence). The CDR3 reads CASSPWTGPRYSNQPQHF. The CDR3, as DNA: TGTGCCAGCAGCCCCTGGACAGGTCCTAGATATAGCAATCAGCCCCAGCATTTT.

This clonotype was observed a handful of times. The rearrangement links TRBV9 to TRBJ1-1; 7 bases agree with TRBD1. CDR3 length equals 15 residues. Looked up from germline, CDR1 is SGDLS and CDR2 is YYNGEE. V shed 0 bases, J shed 2 bases, and the junction held 4 bases outside the gene matches. CDR3 protein: CASSVEGAGNTEAFF. The CDR3 DNA reads as TGTGCCAGCAGCGTAGAGGGGGCAGGTAACACTGAAGCTTTCTTT.

Many counts were recorded for this clonotype. The chain combines TRBV9 with TRBJ1-2; TRBD1 aligns across 7 bases. Germline V CDR1 and CDR2: SGDLS, YYNGEE. V dropped 4 bases and J dropped 8; count of bases not matched to a gene: 11. The CDR3 has 14 amino acids. The CDR3: CASSPHRTGPGYTF. Written as DNA, the CDR3 is TGTGCCAGCAGCCCCCATCGGACAGGTCCAGGCTACACCTTC.

Turning to this clonotype: The junction does not match germline at one end; this may be a read error. The J gene is TRBJ2-5, the V gene TRBV24-1; the match to TRBD1 covers 7 bases. Germline CDR1 reads KGHDR; CDR2 reads SFDVKD. The CDR3 covers 15 residues. The CDR3 spells CAASLTGIGQETQYF. The CDR3 DNA sequence: TGTGCCGCCAGCCTGACAGGGATTGGACAAGAGACCCAGTACTTC.

The chain carries TRBV10-1 and TRBJ1-4; D remains unclear. The CDR3 is made up of 14 amino acids. Germline lookup yields CDR1 WNHNN and CDR2 SYGVQD (reference sequence). V was shortened by 2 bases and J by 3 bases, with 7 bases between the two germline ends. The CDR3 spells CASSERGANEKLFF. The CDR3, as DNA: TGCGCCAGCAGTGAGCGGGGAGCTAATGAAAAACTGTTTTTT.

The chain uses TRBV11-2 and TRBJ1-5; 8 nucleotides match TRBD1. There are 14 residues in the CDR3. CDR1 and CDR2 (germline): SGHAT, FQNNGV. V dropped 0 bases and J dropped 6; count of bases not matched to a gene: 1. The CDR3 sequence is CASSLDDRGQPQHF. The CDR3 DNA follows: TGTGCCAGCAGCTTAGATGACAGGGGTCAGCCCCAGCATTTT.

This clonotype has more than one count but fewer than ten. The CDR3 DNA is TGTGCCAGCAGTGAATCATTCGGCAGGGGGTTTTCACCCCTCCACTTT. It encodes CASSESFGRGFSPLHF. The chain employs TRBV6-6 and TRBJ1-6; 7 bases match TRBD1. This CDR3 contains 16 residues. Looked up from germline, CDR1 is MNHNY and CDR2 is SVGAGI (reference sequence). J gave up 9 bases and V 5 bases, and 13 bases lay outside the gene matches.

This chain uses TRBV9 with TRBJ2-7; 9 bases line up with TRBD2. Unmatched junction bases numbered 7, after V lost 6 bases and J lost 6 bases. CDR3 length: 13 residues. Germline V CDR1 and CDR2: SGDLS, YYNGEE. The CDR3 protein is CASTGTSNPEQYF. The CDR3 DNA sequence: TGTGCCAGCACCGGGACTAGCAATCCCGAGCAGTACTTC.

This clonotype was seen more than once but under ten times. V gene TRBV7-2 combines with J gene TRBJ1-6; D is perhaps TRBD1 (5 bases). This CDR3 region has 13 residues. Trimming pared 8 bases from V and 7 bases from J, leaving 12 bases between. Germline V gene sequence: CDR1 SGHTA, CDR2 FQGNSA. The CDR3 DNA sequence: TGTGCCAGCTGGGGGGGTGACAATTCACCCCTCCACTTT. Residues: CASWGGDNSPLHF.

This clonotype was seen a handful of times. The junction does not match germline at one end; this may be a read error. The chain is built from TRBV10-3 and TRBJ1-2; D gene ambiguous. CDR3 length: 13 residues. CDR1 and CDR2 from the germline V gene are ENHRY and SYGVKD. The CDR3 bases are TGCGCCAGCAGCCAAGATATAAGCTATGGCTACACCTTC. Translating gives CASSQDISYGYTF.

This clonotype turned up a few times. This sequence joins TRBV3-1 and TRBJ1-4; possibly TRBD1 for D (5 bases). V was shortened by 6 bases and J by 6 bases, with 8 bases between the two germline ends. Germline V gives CDR1 LGHDT, CDR2 YNNKEL (reference sequence). CDR3 size: 12 residues. In DNA, the CDR3 is TGTGCCAGCAGATCAGGGCATGAAAAACTGTTTTTT. It codes for CASRSGHEKLFF.

Only a few counts were recorded for this clonotype. This chain links TRBV20-1 with TRBJ1-6; 10 bases fit TRBD1. The V and J ends lost 7 bases and 10 bases, in that order; junction bases with no gene match: 4. The CDR3 spans 12 residues. CDR1 is DFQATT, CDR2 SNEGSKA, per germline (reference sequence). The CDR3 bases are TGCAGTGGACAGGGGGCCAACTCACCCCTCCACTTT. It codes for CSGQGANSPLHF.

Regarding this clonotype: A read error may explain this, as a much larger clone is one base away. The rearrangement links TRBV20-1 to TRBJ2-7; D is undetermined. CDR1 and CDR2 from the germline V gene are DFQATT and SNEGSKA (reference sequence). The CDR3 has 13 residues. Deletions cut 4 bases from V and 3 bases from J, with 13 bases between. The CDR3 region is CSAIGQDRYEQYF. The DNA of the CDR3 is TGCAGTGCTATAGGCCAGGATCGCTACGAGCAGTACTTC.

The rearrangement links TRBV9 to TRBJ2-7; D might be TRBD2 (6 bases). CDR1 is SGDLS, CDR2 YYNGEE, per germline. This CDR3 has 13 residues. V shed 0 bases and J shed 7 bases, with 11 bases lying between them. The CDR3 region is CASSVVDAGEQYF. The CDR3 DNA is TGTGCCAGCAGCGTAGTGGATGCGGGGGAGCAGTACTTC. The full variable domain, in which reference TRBV9 and TRBJ2-7 provide the parts outside the CDR3, is DSGVTQTPKHLITATGQRVTLRCSPRSGDLSVYWYQQSLDQGLQFLIQYYNGEERAKGNILERFSAQQFPDLHSELNLSSLELGDSALYFCASSVVDAGEQYFGPGTRLTVT.